This T cell receptor (beta chain) was documented in a study of patients and donors after allogeneic stem cell transplantation. The CDR3 runs 13 residues. V was cut by 1 base and J by 5 bases, with 7 bases left in between. CDR1 is LGHNT, CDR2 FRNRAP, per germline. A single record per CDR3 protein comes from TCRdb applying MiXCR to the RT-PCR reads. The table has roughly 200,000 distinct CDR3 sequences, about 37% seen once. The V call is TRBV12-5, the J call TRBJ2-3; no definite D call. This receptor was taken from a human donor who was either an allogeneic HSCT recipient or a stem cell or donor lymphocyte infusion donor (not recorded which). It is not recorded whose cells these are; they may come from a transplant donor. Sequenced input: blood, either unsorted or a sorted T cell fraction (not recorded which). CDR3 protein: CASGLAERDTQYF. The CDR3 coding sequence is TGTGCTAGTGGTTTGGCTGAGAGAGATACGCAGTATTTT.